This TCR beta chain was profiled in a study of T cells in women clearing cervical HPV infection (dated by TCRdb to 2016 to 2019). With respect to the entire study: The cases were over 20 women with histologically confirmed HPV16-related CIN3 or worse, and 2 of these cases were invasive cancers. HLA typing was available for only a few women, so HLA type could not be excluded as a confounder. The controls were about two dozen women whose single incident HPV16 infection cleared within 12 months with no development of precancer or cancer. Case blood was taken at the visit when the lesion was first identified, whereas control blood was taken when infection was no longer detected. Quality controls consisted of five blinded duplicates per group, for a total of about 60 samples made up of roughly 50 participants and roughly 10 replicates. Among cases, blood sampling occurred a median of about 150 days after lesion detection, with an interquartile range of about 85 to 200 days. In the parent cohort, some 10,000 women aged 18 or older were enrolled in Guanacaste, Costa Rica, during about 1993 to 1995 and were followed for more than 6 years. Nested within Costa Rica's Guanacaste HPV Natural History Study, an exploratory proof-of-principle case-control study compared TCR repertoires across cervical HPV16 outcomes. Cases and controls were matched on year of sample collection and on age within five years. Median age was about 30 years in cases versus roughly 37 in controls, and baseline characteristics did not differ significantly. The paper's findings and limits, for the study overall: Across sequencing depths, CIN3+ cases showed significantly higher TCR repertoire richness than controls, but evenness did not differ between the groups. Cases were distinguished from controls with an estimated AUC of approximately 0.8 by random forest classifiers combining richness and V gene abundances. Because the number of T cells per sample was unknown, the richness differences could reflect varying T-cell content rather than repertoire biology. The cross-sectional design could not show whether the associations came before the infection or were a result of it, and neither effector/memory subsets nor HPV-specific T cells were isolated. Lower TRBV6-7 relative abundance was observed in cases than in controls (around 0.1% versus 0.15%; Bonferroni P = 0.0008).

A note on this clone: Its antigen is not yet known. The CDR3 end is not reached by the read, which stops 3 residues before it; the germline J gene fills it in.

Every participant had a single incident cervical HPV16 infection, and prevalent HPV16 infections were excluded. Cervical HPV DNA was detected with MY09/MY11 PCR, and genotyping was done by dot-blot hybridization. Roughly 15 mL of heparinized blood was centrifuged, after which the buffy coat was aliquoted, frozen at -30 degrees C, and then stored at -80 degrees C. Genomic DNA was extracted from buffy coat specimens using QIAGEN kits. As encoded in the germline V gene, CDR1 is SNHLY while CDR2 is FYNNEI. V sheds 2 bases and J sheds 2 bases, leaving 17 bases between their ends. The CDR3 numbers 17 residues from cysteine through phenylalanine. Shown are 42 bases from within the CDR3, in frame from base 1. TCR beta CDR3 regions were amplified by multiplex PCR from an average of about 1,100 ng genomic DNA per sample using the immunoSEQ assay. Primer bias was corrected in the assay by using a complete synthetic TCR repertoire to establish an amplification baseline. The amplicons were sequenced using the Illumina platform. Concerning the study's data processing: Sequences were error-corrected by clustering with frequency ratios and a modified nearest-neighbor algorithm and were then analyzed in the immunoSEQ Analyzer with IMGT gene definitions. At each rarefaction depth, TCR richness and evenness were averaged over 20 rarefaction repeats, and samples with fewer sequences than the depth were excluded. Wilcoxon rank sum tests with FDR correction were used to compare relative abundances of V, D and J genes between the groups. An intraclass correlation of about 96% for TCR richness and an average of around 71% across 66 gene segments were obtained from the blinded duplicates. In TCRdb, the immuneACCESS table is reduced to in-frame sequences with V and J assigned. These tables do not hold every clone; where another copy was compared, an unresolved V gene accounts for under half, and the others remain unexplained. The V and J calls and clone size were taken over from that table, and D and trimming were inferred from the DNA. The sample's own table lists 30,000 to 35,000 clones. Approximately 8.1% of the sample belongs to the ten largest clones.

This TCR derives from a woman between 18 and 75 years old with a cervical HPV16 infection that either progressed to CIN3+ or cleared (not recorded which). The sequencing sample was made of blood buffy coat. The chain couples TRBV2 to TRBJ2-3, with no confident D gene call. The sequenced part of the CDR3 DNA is TGTGCCAGCAGTGAACCGTCTAAGAGAGCCTTCACAGATACG. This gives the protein CASSEPSKRAFTDT. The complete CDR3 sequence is CASSEPSKRAFTDTQYF.